The T cell receptor beta chain described here comes from a study of blood T cell repertoires in COVID-19 (dated by TCRdb to 2018 to 2020). A note on the overall study: The collaborator samples originated in the United States, Italy and Spain and spanned the acute and convalescent phases of COVID-19. The samples were drawn from two sources: the first 160 participants of the ongoing ImmuneRACE study, and 1,254 subjects contributed by 6 global collaborators. The repertoires were released in a freely available public database intended as a resource for research on the immune response to SARS-CoV-2. The prospective study material was composed of cDNA or gDNA derived from T cells, B-cell-depleted T cells, or PBMCs. Nearly every sample came with metadata listing a de-identified subject ID, COVID-19 status, age in years and sex. HLA class I and class II types, where available, came from metadata supplied by the sample provider rather than from assay-based typing. Subjects who had been exposed to COVID-19, were actively infected with it, or had recovered from it provided the deeply sampled blood TCRbeta repertoires that made up the dataset.

Collaborating institutions collected whole blood in K2EDTA tubes following their own protocols. For TCRbeta analysis, collaborator samples were shipped as frozen whole blood, as isolated PBMCs, or as DNA extracted from either sample type. A word on this clone: Its binding antigen is unknown. Base qualities are not provided; no much larger clone lies one nucleotide away.

What the authors observed across the whole study: The quantity of clinical and demographic metadata differed by source and by participant and was supplied without curation.

TCRbeta CDR3 regions were amplified from genomic DNA using the immunoSEQ Assay, a bias-controlled multiplex PCR. Concerning the study's data processing: The number of nucleated cells in each sample was estimated by amplification of reference gene primers within the assay. Sequence reads were collapsed and filtered to measure the absolute abundance of every unique TCRbeta CDR3 rearrangement. For each sample, productive Simpson clonality was calculated by taking the square root of Simpson's diversity index across productive rearrangements. TCRdb obtained this table from immuneACCESS and retained in-frame rearrangements with V and J assigned. These tables miss some clones; where compared with another copy, unresolved V genes account for less than half of the shortfall, and the remainder is unexplained. V, J and clone size are taken as reported in that table, and D and trimming were inferred from the DNA itself. This sample lists some 66,000 clones; around 90% were detected once. Less than 9.5% of the sample comes from the top ten.

Spanning cysteine to phenylalanine, the CDR3 consists of 13 amino acids. Kept here is only the CDR3 DNA, which spans 39 bases and is read in frame from base 1. Looking up the germline V gene (reference sequence) yields CDR1 MNHEY and CDR2 SMNVEV. V is shortened by 2 bases, J by 4 bases, and the region joining them spans 5 bases. This clonotype was obtained from a human donor in a cohort sampled during active COVID-19. Sequenced input: peripheral blood. The rearrangement combines TRBV27 with TRBJ2-2; matching of 5 bases hints at TRBD1 as the D gene. The base sequence is TGTGCCAGCAGTTTACAGGGCACCGGGGAGCTGTTTTTT. Its amino acids are CASSLQGTGELFF.